Listed below are T cell receptor beta chains from one sample, sequenced in a study of T-cell memory formation after mild COVID-19. MiXCR, applied by TCRdb to the 5' RACE reads, yields one record per CDR3 protein. The sample carries tens of thousands of distinct CDR3 sequences, about 23% recorded once. Sequenced material: PBMCs or a T cell subset sorted from them (not recorded which). The receptors derive from a man between 18 and 29 years old who had mild COVID-19 (a few samples of this study predate the infection). Cell type and time point are not known. CDR3s include the opening cysteine and the closing phenylalanine or tryptophan. Fields, in order: D gene, clone size, V gene, J gene, CDR3 protein, CDR3 DNA. The D gene is left open where the match is weak. Size is stated for part of the rows, as once, few or many counts, or as a class when the clone is expanded.

TRBD1	NA	TRBV12-3/TRBV12-4	TRBJ2-7	CASRAGGHEQYF	TGTGCCAGCAGGGCAGGGGGCCACGAGCAGTACTTC
NA	NA	TRBV7-9	TRBJ1-5	CASSSGGNNQPQHF	TGTGCCAGCAGCTCAGGAGGGAACAATCAGCCCCAGCATTTT
NA	few	TRBV7-9	TRBJ2-5	CASSFSREEETQYF	TGTGCCAGCAGCTTTAGCAGGGAGGAGGAGACCCAGTACTTC
TRBD1	many	TRBV13	TRBJ1-1	CASRWKGAFDTEAFF	TGTGCCAGCAGATGGAAGGGGGCCTTTGACACTGAAGCTTTCTTT
NA	many	TRBV12-3/TRBV12-4	TRBJ1-5	CASSLLPGVDQPQHF	TGTGCCAGCAGTTTATTGCCAGGGGTTGATCAGCCCCAGCATTTT
TRBD2	NA	TRBV6-4	TRBJ2-1	CASSVAGASYNEQFF	TGTGCCAGCAGTGTAGCGGGGGCGAGCTACAATGAGCAGTTCTTC
TRBD1	once	TRBV29-1	TRBJ2-7	CRVARTGGYEQYF	TGCAGAGTTGCCCGGACAGGGGGTTACGAGCAGTACTTC
TRBD1	few	TRBV5-6	TRBJ1-6	CASSRYGTGESPLHF	TGTGCCAGCAGCCGGTACGGGACAGGCGAATCACCCCTCCACTTT
NA	NA	TRBV6-5	TRBJ2-1	CASSPWGDEQFF	TGTGCCAGCAGCCCTTGGGGAGATGAGCAGTTCTTC
TRBD2	few	TRBV4-1	TRBJ2-7	CASSQEVSGGYEQYF	TGCGCCAGCAGCCAAGAAGTAAGCGGGGGGTACGAGCAGTACTTC
NA	few	TRBV6-2/TRBV6-3	TRBJ2-2	CASTPLMLSGELFF	TGTGCCAGCACCCCGCTTATGTTGTCCGGGGAGCTGTTTTTT
TRBD1	NA	TRBV29-1	TRBJ2-2	CSVVSRQGAGELFF	TGCAGCGTTGTTTCGAGACAGGGAGCCGGGGAGCTGTTTTTT
NA	NA	TRBV12-3/TRBV12-4	TRBJ2-7	CASSLALGTPLEQYF	TGTGCCAGCAGTTTAGCGCTCGGGACTCCGCTCGAGCAGTACTTC
NA	NA	TRBV7-6	TRBJ2-1	CASSLGRLKHRSSYNEQFF	TGTGCCAGCAGCTTAGGTCGTCTTAAGCACCGAAGCTCCTACAATGAGCAGTTCTTC
NA	few	TRBV19	TRBJ2-2	CASSIDWGAGELFF	TGTGCCAGTAGTATAGATTGGGGGGCCGGGGAGCTGTTTTTT
NA	NA	TRBV5-5	TRBJ1-6	CASSPGDSGAYNSPLHF	TGTGCCAGCAGCCCTGGCGACAGTGGAGCATATAATTCACCCCTCCACTTT
NA	NA	TRBV25-1	TRBJ1-1	CASSVRNTEAFF	TGTGCCAGCAGTGTCAGGAACACTGAAGCTTTCTTT
NA	many	TRBV5-1	TRBJ2-4	CASSILGAGGDIQYF	TGCGCCAGCAGCATCCTAGGGGCCGGAGGAGACATTCAGTACTTC
NA	few	TRBV7-8	TRBJ2-4	CASSFPRVGVTKNIQYF	TGTGCCAGCAGTTTCCCCCGGGTGGGGGTCACCAAAAACATTCAGTACTTC
NA	few	TRBV6-2/TRBV6-3	TRBJ2-3	CASSYRITDTQYF	TGTGCCAGCAGTTACAGAATCACAGATACGCAGTATTTT
TRBD2	few	TRBV7-2	TRBJ2-2	CASSPVNRGGPKTGELFF	TGTGCCAGCAGCCCCGTTAATCGCGGGGGGCCTAAGACCGGGGAGCTGTTTTTT
NA	few	TRBV5-1	TRBJ1-1	CASSSHGINTEAFF	TGCGCCAGCAGCTCACATGGAATTAACACTGAAGCTTTCTTT
TRBD2	NA	TRBV5-6	TRBJ2-3	CASSSLLAGERDTQYF	TGTGCCAGCAGCTCGTTACTAGCGGGGGAACGAGATACGCAGTATTTT
TRBD1	NA	TRBV6-2/TRBV6-3	TRBJ2-7	CASSSTGTGASYEQYF	TGTGCCAGCAGTTCCACCGGGACAGGTGCCTCCTACGAGCAGTACTTC
NA	NA	TRBV4-1	TRBJ1-3	CASSQDLGTLGNTIYF	TGCGCCAGCAGCCAAGATTTAGGGACCCTCGGAAACACCATATATTTT
NA	NA	TRBV6-2/TRBV6-3	TRBJ2-3	CASSYASSADTQYF	TGTGCCAGCAGTTACGCCAGCTCCGCAGATACGCAGTATTTT
TRBD1	few	TRBV9	TRBJ2-7	CASSVAGTGPYEQYF	TGTGCCAGCAGCGTAGCCGGGACAGGCCCTTACGAGCAGTACTTC
TRBD1	few	TRBV7-6	TRBJ2-1	CASSLSEGQYNEQFF	TGTGCCAGCAGCCTGAGCGAGGGACAGTACAATGAGCAGTTCTTC
NA	NA	TRBV7-2	TRBJ1-4	CASSLNSREKLFF	TGTGCCAGCAGCTTAAATTCCAGGGAAAAACTGTTTTTT